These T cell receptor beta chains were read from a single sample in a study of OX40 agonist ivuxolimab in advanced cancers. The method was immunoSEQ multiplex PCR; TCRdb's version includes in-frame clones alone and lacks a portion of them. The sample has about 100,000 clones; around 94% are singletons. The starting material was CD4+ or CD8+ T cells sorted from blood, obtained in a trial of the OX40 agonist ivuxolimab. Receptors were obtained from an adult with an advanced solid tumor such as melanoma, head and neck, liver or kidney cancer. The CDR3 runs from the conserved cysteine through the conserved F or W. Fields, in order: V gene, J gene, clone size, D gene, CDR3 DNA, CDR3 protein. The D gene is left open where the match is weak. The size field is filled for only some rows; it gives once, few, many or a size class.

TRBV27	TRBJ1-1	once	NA	TGTGCCAGCAGTTTATCGTACAGGGCCGAAGCTTTCTTT	CASSLSYRAEAFF
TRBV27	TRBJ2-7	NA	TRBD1	TGTGCCAGCAGTGGGGGGACAGGGCTGTACGAGCAGTACTTC	CASSGGTGLYEQYF
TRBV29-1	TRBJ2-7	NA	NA	TGCAGCGTTGGGAAGGTCGCTCTAGGGGGCGAGCAGTACTTC	CSVGKVALGGEQYF
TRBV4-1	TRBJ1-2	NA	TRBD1	TGCGCCAGCAGCCAAGACGCTGGGGACAGGGACTATGGCTACACCTTC	CASSQDAGDRDYGYTF
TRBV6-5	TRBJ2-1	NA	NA	TGTGCCAGCAGTTCGGGGATTGGCATCAAAGGTGAGCAGTTCTTC	CASSSGIGIKGEQFF
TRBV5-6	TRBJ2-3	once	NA	TGTGCCAGCAGCCCCGGTGCAGATACGCAGTATTTT	CASSPGADTQYF
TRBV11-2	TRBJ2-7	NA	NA	TGTGCCAGCAGCTCCACGGCCCCCGAGCAGTACTTC	CASSSTAPEQYF
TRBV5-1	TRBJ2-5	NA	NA	TGCGCCAGCCGCCCACGGAACCGACAGTACCAAGAGACCCAGTACTTC	CASRPRNRQYQETQYF
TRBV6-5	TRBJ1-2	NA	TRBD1	TGTGCCAGCAGTTCGACAGGGACGCACTATGGCTACACCTTC	CASSSTGTHYGYTF
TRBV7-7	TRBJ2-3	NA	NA	TGTGCCAGCAGCCCATATTGGGGGCTATTGGGGGGCCAAACAGATACGCAGTATTTT	CASSPYWGLLGGQTDTQYF
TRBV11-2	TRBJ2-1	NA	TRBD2	TGTGCCAGCAGCTCTCAGCGGGAGTCATTGAATGAGCAGTTCTTC	CASSSQRESLNEQFF
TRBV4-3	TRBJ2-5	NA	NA	TGCGCCAGCAGCCAAGAGGTACACCCCAAAGAGACCCAGTACTTC	CASSQEVHPKETQYF
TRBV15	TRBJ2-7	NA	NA	TGTGCCACCAGCACAAGGAGCGAGCAGTACTTC	CATSTRSEQYF
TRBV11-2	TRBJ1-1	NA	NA	TGTGCCAGCAGCTCAACAGGGATTTTAGGAGCTTTCTTT	CASSSTGILGAFF
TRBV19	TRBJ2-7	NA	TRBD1	TGTGCCAGTAGTGGGACCGGGACAGGCTACGAGCAGTACTTC	CASSGTGTGYEQYF
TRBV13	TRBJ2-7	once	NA	TGTGCCAGCAGCTTAGGGAGGCAGTACGAGCAGTACTTC	CASSLGRQYEQYF
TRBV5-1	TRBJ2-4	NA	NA	TGCGCCAGCTCTTTGGGGGTAGCCAAAAACATTCAGTACTTC	CASSLGVAKNIQYF
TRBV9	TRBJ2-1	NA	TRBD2	TGTGCCAGCAGCGTAAACGGGGGGGCAATGAATGAGCAGTTCTTC	CASSVNGGAMNEQFF
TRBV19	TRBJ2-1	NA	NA	TGTGCCAGTAGTGAAAGTGCCGCCTACAATGAGCAGTTCTTC	CASSESAAYNEQFF
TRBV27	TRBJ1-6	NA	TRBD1	TGTGCCAGCAGTCCGGGACAGGGAGTCAGACCCCTCCACTTT	CASSPGQGVRPLHF
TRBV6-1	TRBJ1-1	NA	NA	TGTGCCAGCAGTGAAGCGCGGCTATTGAACACTGAAGCTTTCTTT	CASSEARLLNTEAFF
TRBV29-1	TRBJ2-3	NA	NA	TGCAGCGCTTACACAGATACGCAGTATTTT	CSAYTDTQYF
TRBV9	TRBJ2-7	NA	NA	TGTGCCAGCAGCGTAGCCTACGGATCCTACGAGCAGTACTTC	CASSVAYGSYEQYF
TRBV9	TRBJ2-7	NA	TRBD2	TGTGCCAGCAGCGGACAGGGGACTAGCGGGTACCACGAGCAGTACTTC	CASSGQGTSGYHEQYF
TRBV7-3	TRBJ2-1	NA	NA	TGTGCCAGCAGCTTAGGAGGAATCTGGAATGAGCAGTTCTTC	CASSLGGIWNEQFF
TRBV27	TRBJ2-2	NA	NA	TGTGCCAGCAGTTTAGGGGGCCTTGGGACCGGGGAGCTGTTTTTT	CASSLGGLGTGELFF
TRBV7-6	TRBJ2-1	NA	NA	TGTGCCAGCAGCTTAGCGCTGGGTAATGAGCAGTTCTTC	CASSLALGNEQFF
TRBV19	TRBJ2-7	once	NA	TGTGCCAGTAGTCCCGGAGGGGGGCCCTACGAGCAGTACTTC	CASSPGGGPYEQYF
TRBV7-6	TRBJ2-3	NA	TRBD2	TGTGCCAGCAGCTTAGAGAGCGGGGGGGGTTGGAATACGCAGTATTTT	CASSLESGGGWNTQYF
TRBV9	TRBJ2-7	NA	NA	TGTGCCCCTACCTCAGAAGGCCCTTACGAGCAGTACTTC	CAPTSEGPYEQYF
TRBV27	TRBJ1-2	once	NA	TGTGCCAGCAGACCTATACTCGCCGACAGGCCCCAAAACTATGGCTACACCTTC	CASRPILADRPQNYGYTF
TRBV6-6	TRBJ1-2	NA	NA	TGTGCCAGCAGTTCGGATGCCCTCTATGGCTACACCTTC	CASSSDALYGYTF
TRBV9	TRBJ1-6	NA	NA	TGTGCCAGCAGCCCACGGGAGATTAATTCACCCCTCCACTTT	CASSPREINSPLHF
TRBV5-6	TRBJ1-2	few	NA	TGTGCCAGCAGCTTGGCACAGGGATCTGGCTACACCTTC	CASSLAQGSGYTF
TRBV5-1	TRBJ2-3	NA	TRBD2	TGCGCCAGCAGCCCAGGACTAGCGGGCACAGATACGCAGTATTTT	CASSPGLAGTDTQYF
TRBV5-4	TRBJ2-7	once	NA	TGTGCCAGCAGTCAAGACAGATCCTACGAGCAGTACTTC	CASSQDRSYEQYF
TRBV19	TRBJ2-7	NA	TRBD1	TGTGCCAGTAGGGGCGGACAGGTAGACGAGCAGTACTTC	CASRGGQVDEQYF
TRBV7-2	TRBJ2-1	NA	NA	TGTGCCAGCAGCTTATCGGAAATCAGGGGGGTATATAATGAGCAGTTCTTC	CASSLSEIRGVYNEQFF
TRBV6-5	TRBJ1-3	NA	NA	TGTGCCAGCGCCAGGGAGGGCCTCTCTGGAAACACCATATATTTT	CASAREGLSGNTIYF
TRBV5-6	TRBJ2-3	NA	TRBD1	TGTGCCAGCAGCTTGGGGACAGGGGTGGATACGCAGTATTTT	CASSLGTGVDTQYF
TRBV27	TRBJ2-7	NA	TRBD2	TGTGCCAGCAGTTCCATAGCGGGAGTTACCTACGAGCAGTACTTC	CASSSIAGVTYEQYF
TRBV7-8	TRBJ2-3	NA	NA	TGTGCCAGCAGCTTAATTTCAAGAGGCTCACCAAACACAGATACGCAGTATTTT	CASSLISRGSPNTDTQYF
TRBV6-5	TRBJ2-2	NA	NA	TGTGCCAGCTATCGGTCCCCAATTATGGCCGGGGAGCTGTTTTTT	CASYRSPIMAGELFF
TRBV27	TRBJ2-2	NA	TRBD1	TGTGCCAGCAGCACCGCTGGACAGGGGTCGGCCGGGGAGCTGTTTTTT	CASSTAGQGSAGELFF
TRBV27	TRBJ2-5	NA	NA	TGTGCCAGCATCGTACAAGAGACCCAGTACTTC	CASIVQETQYF
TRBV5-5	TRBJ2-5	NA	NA	TGTGCCAGCATCGCCCTGGGGGAGACCCAGTACTTC	CASIALGETQYF
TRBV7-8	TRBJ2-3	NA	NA	TGTGCCAGCAGCTATACAGATACGCAGTATTTT	CASSYTDTQYF
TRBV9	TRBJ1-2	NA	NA	TGTGCCAGCAGCGGTTACAGGGCCCCTAACTATGGCTACACCTTC	CASSGYRAPNYGYTF
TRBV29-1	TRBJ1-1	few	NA	TGCAGCGTTGACAAGAACACTGAAGCTTTCTTT	CSVDKNTEAFF
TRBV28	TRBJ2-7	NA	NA	TGTGCCAGCAGTTTCCGCAGGTACGAGCAGTACTTC	CASSFRRYEQYF
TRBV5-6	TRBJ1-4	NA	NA	TGTGCCAGTAGTACAGGACTTAATGAAAAACTGTTTTTT	CASSTGLNEKLFF
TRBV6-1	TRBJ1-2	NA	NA	TGTGCCAGCAAGAGTCTCCGCTATGGTGGCTACACCTTC	CASKSLRYGGYTF
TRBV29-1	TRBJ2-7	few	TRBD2	TGCAGCGTTAGGGGGACTAGCGGGTCCTACGAGCAGTACTTC	CSVRGTSGSYEQYF
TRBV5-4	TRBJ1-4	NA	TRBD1	TGTGCCAGCAGCTGGGACAGGGGTTTGGAAAAACTGTTTTTT	CASSWDRGLEKLFF
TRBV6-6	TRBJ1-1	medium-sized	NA	TGTGCCAGCAGTTACTTGGACGGGAACACTGAAGCTTTCTTT	CASSYLDGNTEAFF
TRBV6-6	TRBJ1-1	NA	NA	TGTGCCAGCAGTTACTGGGGGGCTGATGAAGCTTTCTTT	CASSYWGADEAFF
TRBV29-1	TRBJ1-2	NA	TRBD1	TGCAGCGTACGGGACAGGGCCCATGGCTACACCTTC	CSVRDRAHGYTF